This record concerns one T cell receptor (beta chain) sequence. CDR3 length equals 15 residues. Trimming stripped 7 bases from V and 0 bases from J, with 13 bases between. Germline CDR1 is MNHNY and CDR2 is SVGAGI (reference sequence). This sample was included in a study of OX40 agonist ivuxolimab in advanced cancers. Assay used: immunoSEQ multiplex PCR; TCRdb lists only in-frame clones, some missing. The table has about 45,000 clones, roughly 80% seen once. V is TRBV6-6 and J is TRBJ2-1; D gene unclear. Here the sequenced sample was CD4+ or CD8+ T cells sorted from blood, taken in a trial of the OX40 agonist ivuxolimab. The receptor comes from an adult with an advanced solid tumor such as melanoma, head and neck, liver or kidney cancer. CDR3 in amino acids: CASTRASTSYNEQFF. The CDR3 bases are TGTGCCAGCACCCGAGCGAGCACCTCCTACAATGAGCAGTTCTTC.